The T cell receptor beta chain described here comes from a study of blood T cell repertoires in COVID-19 (dated by TCRdb to 2018 to 2021). Some background on the complete study: Collaborator samples came from the United States, Italy and Spain and covered acute and convalescent phases of COVID-19. The prospective study material was composed of cDNA or gDNA derived from T cells, B-cell-depleted T cells, or PBMCs. Deeply sampled blood TCRbeta repertoires from subjects exposed to, actively infected with, or recovered from COVID-19 were included in the dataset. A freely available public database, intended as a resource for researchers studying the immune response to SARS-CoV-2, is where the repertoires were released. The samples were drawn from the first 160 participants of the ongoing ImmuneRACE study and from 1,200 or so subjects provided by 6 global collaborators. The sample metadata nearly always contained a de-identified subject ID, COVID-19 status, age in years and sex. HLA class I and class II types, where available, came from metadata supplied by the sample provider rather than from assay-based typing. Paper-wide results and their limitations: Clinical and demographic metadata were provided uncurated, with the amount varying by source and participant.

Details on this clone: Its antigen target is currently unknown. No much larger clonotype is one base removed from it; base qualities were not supplied.

TCRbeta CDR3 regions were amplified from genomic DNA by means of the immunoSEQ Assay, a bias-controlled multiplex PCR. As for how the authors treated the data: Within the assay, amplification of reference gene primers was used to estimate how many nucleated cells each sample contained. To quantify the absolute abundance of each unique TCRbeta CDR3 rearrangement, sequence reads were collapsed and filtered. For each sample, productive Simpson clonality was calculated as the square root of Simpson's diversity index across productive rearrangements. In its TCRdb copy, this immuneACCESS table keeps in-frame sequences only and misses some clones. Where compared with another copy, unresolved V genes explain less than half of these, and the others have no known cause. The V and J calls and clone size are taken from that table; D and trimming were inferred from the DNA. In all, the sample holds fewer than 100,000 clones, and more than 75% of those were seen once. The ten largest clonotypes hold roughly 5% of the sample.

Each collaborating institution followed its own protocols to collect whole blood in K2EDTA tubes. Collaborator samples were shipped for TCRbeta analysis as frozen whole blood, isolated PBMCs, or DNA extracted from either sample type. Including cysteine and phenylalanine, the CDR3 has 15 amino acids. The kept DNA is CDR3 alone, 45 bases in frame from the first base. The V gene is TRBV21-1 and the J gene is TRBJ1-2; TRBD1 is the table's D call, not checked against the DNA. TRBV21-1 is designated a pseudogene. Material for sequencing was peripheral blood. The receptor's source is a woman at least 80 years old with acute or convalescent COVID-19. The nucleotide sequence is given as TGTGCCAGCAGCACCTCGGACAGGGGTCGATATGGCTACACCTTC. Its translation reads: CASSTSDRGRYGYTF.